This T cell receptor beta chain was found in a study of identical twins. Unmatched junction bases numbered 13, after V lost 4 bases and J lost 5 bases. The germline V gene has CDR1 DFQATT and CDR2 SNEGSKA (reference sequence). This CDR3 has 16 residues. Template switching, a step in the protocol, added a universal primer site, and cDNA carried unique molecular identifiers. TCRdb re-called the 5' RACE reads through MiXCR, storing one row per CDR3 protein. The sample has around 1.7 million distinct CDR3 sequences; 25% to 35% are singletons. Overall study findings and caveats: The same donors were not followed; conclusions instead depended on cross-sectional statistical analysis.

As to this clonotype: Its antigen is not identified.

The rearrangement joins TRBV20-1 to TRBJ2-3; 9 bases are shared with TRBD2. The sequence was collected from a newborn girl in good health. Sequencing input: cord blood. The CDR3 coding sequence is TGCAGTGCTAAAGTCCTATTAGCGGGAGCTGAAGATACGCAGTATTTT. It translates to CSAKVLLAGAEDTQYF.